This TCR beta chain was recorded in a study of graft-versus-host responses after intestinal transplantation. Overall study: Once they had received anti-thymocyte globulin induction, all recipients took tacrolimus and steroids for approximately three years. Study results and limitations: Allograft clonal ratios (graft-versus-host to host-versus-graft) were high in patients who had graft-donor T cell macrochimerism. Recipient-marrow GvH clones were detected, some having first appeared in ileum or blood.

CDR1 is SGHTA and CDR2 is FQGNSA in the germline V gene. V was clipped by 0 bases and J by 2 bases, with 15 bases between them. The CDR3 is made up of 17 amino acids. Notes on this clone: No antigen is known for it.

The method was immunoSEQ multiplex PCR; TCRdb's version includes in-frame clones alone and lacks a portion of them. This table holds 90,000 to 130,000 clones, 85% to 95% found once. The TCR comes from a human donor who was the organ donor for an intestinal transplant. This chain connects TRBV7-2 to TRBJ2-3, with a weak D call TRBD2 (6 bases). Sequencing was performed on unstimulated CD8+ T cells sorted from spleen or lymph node cells, taken before transplant. Here the CDR3 DNA reads TGTGCCAGCAGCTTAGCTGGGAGGAGCGGTTACACAGATACGCAGTATTTT. Protein sequence: CASSLAGRSGYTDTQYF. The full variable domain, with the rest looked up from reference TRBV7-2 and TRBJ2-3, is GAGVSQSPSNKVTEKGKDVELRCDPISGHTALYWYRQSLGQGLEFLIYFQGNSAPDKSGLPSDRFSAERTGGSVSTLTIQRTQQEDSAVYLCASSLAGRSGYTDTQYFGPGTRLTVL.